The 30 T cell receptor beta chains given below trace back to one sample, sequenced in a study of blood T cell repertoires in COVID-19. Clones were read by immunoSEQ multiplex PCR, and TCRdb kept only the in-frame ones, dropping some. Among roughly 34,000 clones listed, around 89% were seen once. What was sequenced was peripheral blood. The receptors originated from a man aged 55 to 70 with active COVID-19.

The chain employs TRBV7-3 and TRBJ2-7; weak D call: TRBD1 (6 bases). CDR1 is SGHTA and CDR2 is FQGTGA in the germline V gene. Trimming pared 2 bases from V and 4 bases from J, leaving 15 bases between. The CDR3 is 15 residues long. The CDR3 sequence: CASSLEGGTGYEQYF. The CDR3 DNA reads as TGTGCCAGCAGCTTAGAAGGGGGTACAGGATACGAGCAGTACTTC.

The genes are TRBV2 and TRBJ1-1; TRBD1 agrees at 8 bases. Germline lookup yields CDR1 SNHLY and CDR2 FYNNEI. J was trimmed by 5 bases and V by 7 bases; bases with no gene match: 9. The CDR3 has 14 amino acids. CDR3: CASKDQGARTEAFF. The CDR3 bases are TGTGCCAGCAAGGATCAGGGGGCGCGGACTGAAGCTTTCTTT.

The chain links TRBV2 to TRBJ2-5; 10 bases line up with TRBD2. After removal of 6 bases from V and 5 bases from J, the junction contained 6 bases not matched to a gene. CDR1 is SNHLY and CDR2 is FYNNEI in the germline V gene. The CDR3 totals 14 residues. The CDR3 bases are TGTGCCAGCAGAAATAGCGGGGGGCGGGAGACCCAGTACTTC. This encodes CASRNSGGRETQYF. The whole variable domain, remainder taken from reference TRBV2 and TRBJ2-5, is EPEVTQTPSHQVTQMGQEVILRCVPISNHLYFYWYRQILGQKVEFLVSFYNNEISEKSEIFDDQFSVERPDGSNFTLKIRSTKLEDSAMYFCASRNSGGRETQYFGPGTRLLVL.

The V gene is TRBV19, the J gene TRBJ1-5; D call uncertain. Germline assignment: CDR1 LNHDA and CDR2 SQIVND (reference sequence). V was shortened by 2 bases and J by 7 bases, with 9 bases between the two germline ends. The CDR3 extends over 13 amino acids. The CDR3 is CASSIQVEQPQHF. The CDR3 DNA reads TGTGCCAGTAGTATACAGGTAGAGCAGCCCCAGCATTTT.

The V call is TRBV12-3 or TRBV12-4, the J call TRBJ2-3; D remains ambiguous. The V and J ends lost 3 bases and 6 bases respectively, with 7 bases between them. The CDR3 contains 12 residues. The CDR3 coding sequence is TGTGCCAGCAGTTTCTCGCGGGATACGCAGTATTTT. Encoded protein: CASSFSRDTQYF.

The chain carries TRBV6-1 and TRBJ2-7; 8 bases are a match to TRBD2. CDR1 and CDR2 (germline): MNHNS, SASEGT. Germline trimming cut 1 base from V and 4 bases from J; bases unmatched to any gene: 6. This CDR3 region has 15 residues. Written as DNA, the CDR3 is TGTGCCAGCAGTGAAGAACGGGGGGGAGGATACGAGCAGTACTTC. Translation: CASSEERGGGYEQYF.

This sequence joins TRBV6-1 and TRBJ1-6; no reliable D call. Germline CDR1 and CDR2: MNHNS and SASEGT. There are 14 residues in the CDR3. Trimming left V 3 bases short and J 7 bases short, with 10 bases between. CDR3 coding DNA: TGTGCCAGCAGTGATTGGAGGGCGAATTCACCCCTCCACTTT. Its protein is CASSDWRANSPLHF.

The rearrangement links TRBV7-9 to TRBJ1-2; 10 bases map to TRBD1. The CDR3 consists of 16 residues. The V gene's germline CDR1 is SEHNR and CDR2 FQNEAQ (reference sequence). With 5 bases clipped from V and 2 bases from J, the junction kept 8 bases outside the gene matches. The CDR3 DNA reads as TGTGCCAGCAGCAGGACAGGGGGGAGGCAAAACTATGGCTACACCTTC. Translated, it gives CASSRTGGRQNYGYTF. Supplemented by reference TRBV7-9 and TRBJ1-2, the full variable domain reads DTGVSQNPRHKITKRGQNVTFRCDPISEHNRLYWYRQTLGQGPEFLTYFQNEAQLEKSRLLSDRFSAERPKGSFSTLEIQRTEQGDSAMYLCASSRTGGRQNYGYTFGSGTRLTVV.

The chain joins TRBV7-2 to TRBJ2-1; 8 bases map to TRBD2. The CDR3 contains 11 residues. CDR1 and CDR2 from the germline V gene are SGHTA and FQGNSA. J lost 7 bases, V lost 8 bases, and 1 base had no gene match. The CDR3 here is CASAGGNEQFF. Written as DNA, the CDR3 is TGTGCCAGCGCGGGGGGAAATGAGCAGTTCTTC. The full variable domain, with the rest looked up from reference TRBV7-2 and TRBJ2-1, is GAGVSQSPSNKVTEKGKDVELRCDPISGHTALYWYRQSLGQGLEFLIYFQGNSAPDKSGLPSDRFSAERTGGSVSTLTIQRTQQEDSAVYLCASAGGNEQFFGPGTRLTVL.

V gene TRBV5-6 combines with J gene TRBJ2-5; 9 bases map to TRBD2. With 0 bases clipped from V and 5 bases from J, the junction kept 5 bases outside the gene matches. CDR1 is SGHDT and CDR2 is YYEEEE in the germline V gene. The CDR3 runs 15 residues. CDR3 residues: CASSLVAGGPETQYF. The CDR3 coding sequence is TGTGCCAGCAGCTTGGTGGCGGGGGGGCCGGAGACCCAGTACTTC.

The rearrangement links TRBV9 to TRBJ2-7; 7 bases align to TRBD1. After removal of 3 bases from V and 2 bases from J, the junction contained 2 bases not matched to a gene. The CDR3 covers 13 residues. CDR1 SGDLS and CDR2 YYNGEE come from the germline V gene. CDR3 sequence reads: CASSAGTAYEQYF. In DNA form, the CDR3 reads TGTGCCAGCAGCGCCGGGACAGCCTACGAGCAGTACTTC.

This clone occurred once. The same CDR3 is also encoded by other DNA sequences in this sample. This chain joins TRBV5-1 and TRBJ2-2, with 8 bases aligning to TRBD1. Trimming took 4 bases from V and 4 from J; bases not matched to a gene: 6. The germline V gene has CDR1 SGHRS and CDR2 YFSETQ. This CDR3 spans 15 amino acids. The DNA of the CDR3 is TGCGCCAGCAGCCTTGGACAGGGAACCACCGGGGAGCTGTTTTTT. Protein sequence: CASSLGQGTTGELFF.

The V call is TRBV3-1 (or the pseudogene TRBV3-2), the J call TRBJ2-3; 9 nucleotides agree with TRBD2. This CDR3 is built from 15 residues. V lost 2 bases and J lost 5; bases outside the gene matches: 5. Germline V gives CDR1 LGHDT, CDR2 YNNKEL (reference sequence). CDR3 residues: CASSQNTRGGDTQYF. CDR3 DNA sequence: TGTGCCAGCAGCCAAAATACGCGGGGGGGAGATACGCAGTATTTT.

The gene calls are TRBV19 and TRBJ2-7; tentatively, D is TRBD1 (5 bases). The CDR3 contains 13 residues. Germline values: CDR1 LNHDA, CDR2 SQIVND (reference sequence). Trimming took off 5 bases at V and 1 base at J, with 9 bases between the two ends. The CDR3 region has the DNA TGTGCCAGTAGTGGCAGGGTGTCCTACGAGCAGTACTTC. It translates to CASSGRVSYEQYF.

The CDR3 DNA follows: TGCGCCAGCAGCCCACCGGGGGGGCAAGAGACCCAGTACTTC. As protein: CASSPPGGQETQYF. This sequence joins TRBV5-1 and TRBJ2-5; 8 bases are a match to TRBD2. The V gene end was trimmed by 4 bases and the J gene end by 2 bases; junction bases not matched to a gene: 4. The CDR3 is 14 amino acids. Germline loops: CDR1 SGHRS, CDR2 YFSETQ.

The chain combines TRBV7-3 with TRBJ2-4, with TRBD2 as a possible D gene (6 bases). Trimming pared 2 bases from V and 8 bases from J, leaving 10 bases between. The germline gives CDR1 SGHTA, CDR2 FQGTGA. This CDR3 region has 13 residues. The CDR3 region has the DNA TGTGCCAGCAGCTTATATAGGGAGGACATTCAGTACTTC. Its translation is CASSLYREDIQYF.

DNA of the CDR3: TGTGCCAGTAGCTTCAGGCCCCCGGGACAGGGTAATTCACCCCTCCACTTT. The encoded protein is CASSFRPPGQGNSPLHF. The chain combines TRBV19 with TRBJ1-6, with TRBD1 identical over 9 bases. CDR3 length: 17 amino acids. V was pared by 6 bases and J by 6 bases, with 12 bases of the junction left unmatched. Germline V gene data show CDR1 as LNHDA and CDR2 as SQIVND (reference sequence).

The CDR3 loop is CATSDPGTGDEKLFF. CDR3 nucleotide sequence: TGTGCCACCAGTGATCCCGGGACAGGGGACGAAAAACTGTTTTTT. V is TRBV24-1 and J is TRBJ1-4; 10 bases map to TRBD1. The germline CDR1 and CDR2 sequences are KGHDR and SFDVKD. This CDR3 region has 15 residues. The J segment lost 8 bases and the V segment lost 3 bases, leaving 5 bases of the junction unmatched.

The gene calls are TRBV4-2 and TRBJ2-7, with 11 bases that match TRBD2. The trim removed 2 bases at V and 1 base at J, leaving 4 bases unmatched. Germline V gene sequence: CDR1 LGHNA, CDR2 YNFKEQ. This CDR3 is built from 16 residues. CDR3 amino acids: CASSQRLAGLSYEQYF. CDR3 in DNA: TGTGCCAGCAGCCAACGACTAGCGGGGCTTTCCTACGAGCAGTACTTC.

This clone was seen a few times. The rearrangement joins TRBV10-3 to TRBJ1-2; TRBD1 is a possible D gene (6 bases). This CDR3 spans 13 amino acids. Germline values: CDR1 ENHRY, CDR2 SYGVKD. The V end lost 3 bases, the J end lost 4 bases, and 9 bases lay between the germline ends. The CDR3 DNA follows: TGTGCCATCAGTGACACAGGGACCTATGGCTACACCTTC. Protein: CAISDTGTYGYTF.

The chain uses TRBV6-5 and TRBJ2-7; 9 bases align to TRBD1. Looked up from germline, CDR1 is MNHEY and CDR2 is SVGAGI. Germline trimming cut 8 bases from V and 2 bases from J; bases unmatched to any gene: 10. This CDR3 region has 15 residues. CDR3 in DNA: TGTGCCAGCGGGGGAAAAGGGACAGGGCCCTACGAGCAGTACTTC. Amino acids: CASGGKGTGPYEQYF.

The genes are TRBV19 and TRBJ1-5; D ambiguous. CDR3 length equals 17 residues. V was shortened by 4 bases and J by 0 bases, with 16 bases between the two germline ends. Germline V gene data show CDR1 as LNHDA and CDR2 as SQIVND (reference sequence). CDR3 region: CASSTRDLFRSNQPQHF. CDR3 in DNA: TGTGCCAGTAGTACCCGGGATTTATTTCGTAGCAATCAGCCCCAGCATTTT.

The CDR3 nucleotides are TGTGCCAGCAGCCTGGGCCGGGGCAGGGGGCTATACAATGAGCAGTTCTTC. Its protein is CASSLGRGRGLYNEQFF. This rearrangement joins TRBV11-3 to TRBJ2-1; 8 nucleotides line up with TRBD1. The germline gives CDR1 SGHNT, CDR2 YENEEA. The J segment lost 4 bases and the V segment lost 5 bases, leaving 13 bases of the junction unmatched. This CDR3 has 17 residues.

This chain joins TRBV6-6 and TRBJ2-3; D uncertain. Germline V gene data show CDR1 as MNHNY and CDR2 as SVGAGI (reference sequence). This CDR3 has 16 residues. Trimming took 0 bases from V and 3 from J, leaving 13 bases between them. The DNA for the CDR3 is TGTGCCAGCAGTTACTCCGGGTCTCGCAGTACAGATACGCAGTATTTT. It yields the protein CASSYSGSRSTDTQYF.

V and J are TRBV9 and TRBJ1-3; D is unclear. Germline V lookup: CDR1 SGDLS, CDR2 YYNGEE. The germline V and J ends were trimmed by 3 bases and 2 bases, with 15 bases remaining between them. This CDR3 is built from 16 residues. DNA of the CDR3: TGTGCCAGCAGCGAGATGGGAGCGGGCGCTGGAAACACCATATATTTT. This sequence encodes CASSEMGAGAGNTIYF.

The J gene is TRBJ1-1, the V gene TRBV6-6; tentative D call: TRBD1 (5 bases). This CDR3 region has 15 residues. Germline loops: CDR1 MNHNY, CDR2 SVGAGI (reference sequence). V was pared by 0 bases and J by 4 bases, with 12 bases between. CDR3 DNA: TGTGCCAGCAGTTACTCGGAGGGGAGGGGCACTGAAGCTTTCTTT. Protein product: CASSYSEGRGTEAFF.

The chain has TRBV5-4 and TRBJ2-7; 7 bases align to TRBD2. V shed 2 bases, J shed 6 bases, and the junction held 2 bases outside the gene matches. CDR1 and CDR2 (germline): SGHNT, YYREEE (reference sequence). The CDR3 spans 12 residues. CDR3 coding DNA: TGTGCCAGCAGCTTCACGGGGGGCGAGCAGTACTTC. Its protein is CASSFTGGEQYF. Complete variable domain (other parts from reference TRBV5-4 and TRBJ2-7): ETGVTQSPTHLIKTRGQQVTLRCSSQSGHNTVSWYQQALGQGPQFIFQYYREEENGRGNFPPRFSGLQFPNYSSELNVNALELDDSALYLCASSFTGGEQYFGPGTRLTVT.

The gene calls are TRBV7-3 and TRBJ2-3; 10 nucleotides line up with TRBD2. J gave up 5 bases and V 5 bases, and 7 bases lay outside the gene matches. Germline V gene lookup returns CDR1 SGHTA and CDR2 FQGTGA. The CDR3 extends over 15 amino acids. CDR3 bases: TGTGCCAGCAGCAAGAGCGGGGGGGCCATAGATACGCAGTATTTT. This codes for CASSKSGGAIDTQYF.

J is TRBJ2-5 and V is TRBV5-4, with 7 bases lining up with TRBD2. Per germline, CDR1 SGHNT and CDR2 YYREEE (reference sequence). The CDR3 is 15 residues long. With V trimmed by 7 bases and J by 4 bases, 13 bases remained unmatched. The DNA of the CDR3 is TGTGCCAGCTCACTTGGTACGGGGGGAGTAGAGACCCAGTACTTC. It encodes CASSLGTGGVETQYF.

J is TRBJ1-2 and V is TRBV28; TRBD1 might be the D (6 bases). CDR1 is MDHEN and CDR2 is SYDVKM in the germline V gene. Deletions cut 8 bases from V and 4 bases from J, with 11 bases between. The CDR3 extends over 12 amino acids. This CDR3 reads CASGGLGYGYTF. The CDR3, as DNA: TGTGCCAGCGGGGGCTTAGGCTATGGCTACACCTTC.